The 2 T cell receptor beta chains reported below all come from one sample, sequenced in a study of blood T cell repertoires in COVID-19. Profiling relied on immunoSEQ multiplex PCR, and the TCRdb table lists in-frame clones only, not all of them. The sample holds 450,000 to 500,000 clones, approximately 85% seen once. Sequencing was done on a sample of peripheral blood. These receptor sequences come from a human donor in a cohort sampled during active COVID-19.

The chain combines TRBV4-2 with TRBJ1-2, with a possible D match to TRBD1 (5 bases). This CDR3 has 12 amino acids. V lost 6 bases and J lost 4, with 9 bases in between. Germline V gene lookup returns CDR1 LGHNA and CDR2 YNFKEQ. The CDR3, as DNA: TGTGCCAGCAGGGCCGACAGCTATGGCTACACCTTC. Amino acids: CASRADSYGYTF.

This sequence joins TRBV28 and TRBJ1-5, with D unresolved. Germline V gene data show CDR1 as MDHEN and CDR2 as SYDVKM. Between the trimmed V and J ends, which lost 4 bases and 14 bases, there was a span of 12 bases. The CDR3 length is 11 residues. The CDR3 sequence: CASSSLTGEHF. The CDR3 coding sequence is TGTGCCAGCAGTTCTCTGACCGGAGAGCATTTT.